This T cell receptor (beta chain) was identified in a study of blood T cell repertoires in COVID-19 (dated by TCRdb to about 2020). For the wider study: Samples from collaborators originated in the United States, Italy and Spain and spanned both the acute and convalescent phases of COVID-19. The material from the prospective study consisted of cDNA or gDNA derived from T cells, B-cell-depleted T cells, or PBMCs. Deeply sampled blood TCRbeta repertoires from subjects exposed to, actively infected with, or recovered from COVID-19 were included in the dataset. The repertoires were released in a freely available public database meant as a resource for research on the immune response to SARS-CoV-2. The samples were drawn from two sources: the first 160 participants of the ongoing ImmuneRACE study, and 1,000 to 1,500 subjects contributed by 6 global collaborators. A de-identified subject ID, COVID-19 status, age in years and sex were almost always included in the sample metadata. Where available, HLA class I and class II types were obtained from metadata supplied by the sample provider rather than from assay-based typing. Study-level results and caveats: How much clinical and demographic metadata was included differed by source and by participant, and the metadata was provided uncurated.

One collaborating source in Seattle enrolled patients while the patients were actively infected and followed the patients over time throughout the course of disease. Each collaborating institution followed its own protocols to collect whole blood in K2EDTA tubes. For TCRbeta analysis, collaborator samples were shipped as frozen whole blood, as isolated PBMCs, or as DNA extracted from either sample type. With regard to this clone: Which antigen it targets is not known. The input lacks base qualities; no much larger clone sits a single base away.

TCRbeta CDR3 regions were amplified from genomic DNA by means of the immunoSEQ Assay, a bias-controlled multiplex PCR. The source study handled its data this way. The number of nucleated cells in each sample was estimated by amplification of reference gene primers within the assay. To quantify the absolute abundance of each unique TCRbeta CDR3 rearrangement, sequence reads were collapsed and filtered. For each sample, productive Simpson clonality was calculated as the square root of Simpson's diversity index across productive rearrangements. TCRdb holds this immuneACCESS table with in-frame rearrangements only. Some clones are missing; in checked studies, unresolved V genes explain under half, and the rest has no known cause. For V, J and clone size, that table is used; D and trimming come from the DNA. This sample comprises about 250,000 clones, around 89% of them detected only once. Of the sample, roughly 6% falls within the top ten clones.

CDR1 is given as MNHNS and CDR2 as SASEGT, both from the germline V gene. The CDR3 runs 15 amino acids, cysteine and phenylalanine included. Only CDR3 DNA remains: 45 bases, in frame from the first base. V sheds 1 base and J sheds 0 bases, leaving 8 bases between their ends. Recombination joined TRBV6-1 with TRBJ2-3; TRBD2 might be the D gene, on 5 matching bases. This sequence was found in a woman in her 30s with COVID-19, enrolled during active disease. Sequencing was carried out using peripheral blood. CDR3 reads: CASSEGRVSTDTQYF. The DNA sequence is given as TGTGCCAGCAGTGAAGGGCGGGTGAGCACAGATACGCAGTATTTT.